This T cell receptor (beta chain) emerged from a study of CD8 T cells in ankylosing spondylitis. For this clonotype: As yet, its antigen is unknown.

Study-wide results and limits: Characteristic of ankylosing spondylitis blood, it appeared, was a TCR beta motif comprising roughly 8 highly homologous variants. Both synovial fluid and blood in reactive arthritis had previously been reported to carry some motif variants. The authors reported significant enrichment of disease-linked clones in matched ankylosing spondylitis synovial fluid.

With molecular barcodes, quantitative 5'-RACE was used to make the TCR beta libraries. TCRdb itself ran the 5' RACE reads through MiXCR, one entry per CDR3 protein. The sample holds around 390,000 distinct CDR3 sequences, approximately 20% seen once. In germline, CDR1 is SGHVS, CDR2 FNYEAQ. The CDR3 spans 15 residues. The ends were cut back, 4 bases at V and 7 bases at J, with 17 bases in the middle. The chain employs TRBV7-6 and TRBJ2-1, with a tentative D call TRBD2 (7 bases). The sequenced sample consisted of blood, either unsorted or a sorted T cell fraction (not recorded which). This sequence was found in a male donor with ankylosing spondylitis. CDR3 sequence reads: CASSSEGGADNEQFF. DNA for the CDR3: TGTGCCAGCAGCTCCGAGGGGGGGGCGGATAATGAGCAGTTCTTC.